Listed below are T cell receptor beta chains from one sample, sequenced in a study of blood T cell repertoires in COVID-19. Sequencing was performed with immunoSEQ multiplex PCR; in TCRdb, only in-frame clones are kept and a portion is missing. The repertoire has about 180,000 clones, around nine tenths of them found once; the top ten carry roughly an eighth. What was sequenced was peripheral blood. The receptors here all came from a woman in her seventies with COVID-19, enrolled during active disease. CDR3s include the opening cysteine and the closing phenylalanine or tryptophan. D genes are given only for firm matches. Clone size is not always given. Where it is, it says once, few, many or a class for expanded clones.

j_call,v_call,d_call,clone_size,cdr3_nt,cdr3_aa
TRBJ1-3,TRBV27,TRBD1,.,TGTGCCAGCAGTCCCTCGGACAGGGCTGGAAACACCATATATTTT,CASSPSDRAGNTIYF
TRBJ2-5,TRBV19,.,.,TGTGCCAGTAGTATCAAAGAGACCCAGTACTTC,CASSIKETQYF
TRBJ1-5,TRBV6-2/TRBV6-3,.,.,TGTGCCAGCAGTTACTCGTCCCAGGCAGACCTTAGCAATCAGCCCCAGCATTTT,CASSYSSQADLSNQPQHF
TRBJ1-2,TRBV4-2,.,few,TGTGCCAGCAGCCAAGATTCCGGGGATACTAACTATGGCTACACCTTC,CASSQDSGDTNYGYTF
TRBJ2-1,TRBV7-9,TRBD2,few,TGTGCCAGCAGCTTATCCCTGGGACTAGCGGGAGACAATGAGCAGTTCTTC,CASSLSLGLAGDNEQFF
TRBJ2-7,TRBV5-1,TRBD2,.,TGCGCCAGCAGTAGCGGGACCCTCTCCTACGAGCAGTACTTC,CASSSGTLSYEQYF
TRBJ2-3,TRBV28,TRBD1,.,TGTGCCAGCATCCCGGGACAGGGCAAGTTAGGTACGCAGTATTTT,CASIPGQGKLGTQYF
TRBJ2-3,TRBV5-1,.,once,TGCGCCAGCAGCTTAACTTCAGATACGCAGTATTTT,CASSLTSDTQYF
TRBJ2-3,TRBV11-3,.,.,TGTGCCAGCAGCTTGGAGCTCACAGATACGCAGTATTTT,CASSLELTDTQYF
TRBJ2-3,TRBV7-3,.,.,TGTGCCAGCAGCTTATTTCGGTACCGAGGGACAAAGGGTAACTTCACAGATACGCAGTATTTT,CASSLFRYRGTKGNFTDTQYF
TRBJ2-5,TRBV2,TRBD2,once,TGTGCCAGCAGTGGACACCCCGCTGGGGGGGTCGGGGAGACCCAGTACTTC,CASSGHPAGGVGETQYF